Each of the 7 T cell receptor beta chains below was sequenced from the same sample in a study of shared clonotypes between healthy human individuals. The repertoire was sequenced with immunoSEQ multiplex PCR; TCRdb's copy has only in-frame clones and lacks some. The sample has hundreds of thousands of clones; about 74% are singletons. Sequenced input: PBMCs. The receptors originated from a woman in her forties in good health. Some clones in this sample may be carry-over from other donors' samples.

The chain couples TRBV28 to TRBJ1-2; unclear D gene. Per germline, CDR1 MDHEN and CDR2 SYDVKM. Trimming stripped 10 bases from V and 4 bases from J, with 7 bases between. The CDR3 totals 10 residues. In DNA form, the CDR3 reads TGTGCCACCAACAGCTATGGCTACACCTTC. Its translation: CATNSYGYTF.

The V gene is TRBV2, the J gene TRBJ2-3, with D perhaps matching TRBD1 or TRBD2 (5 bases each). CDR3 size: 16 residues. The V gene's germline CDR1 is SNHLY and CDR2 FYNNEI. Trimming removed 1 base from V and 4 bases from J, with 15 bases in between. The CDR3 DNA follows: TGTGCCAGCAGTGAAGGGGAGAAGGGGCTGGCAGATACGCAGTATTTT. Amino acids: CASSEGEKGLADTQYF.

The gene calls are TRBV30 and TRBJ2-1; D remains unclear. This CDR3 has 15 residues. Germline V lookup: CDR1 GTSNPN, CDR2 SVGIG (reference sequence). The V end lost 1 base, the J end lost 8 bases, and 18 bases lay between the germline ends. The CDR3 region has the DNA TGTGCCTGGAGTGGTAAGGGCACGTTTTTCCATGAGCAGTTCTTC. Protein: CAWSGKGTFFHEQFF. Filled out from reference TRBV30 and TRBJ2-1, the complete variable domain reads SQTIHQWPATLVQPVGSPLSLECTVEGTSNPNLYWYRQAAGRGLQLLFYSVGIGQISSEVPQNLSASRPQDRQFILSSKKLLLSDSGFYLCAWSGKGTFFHEQFFGPGTRLTVL.

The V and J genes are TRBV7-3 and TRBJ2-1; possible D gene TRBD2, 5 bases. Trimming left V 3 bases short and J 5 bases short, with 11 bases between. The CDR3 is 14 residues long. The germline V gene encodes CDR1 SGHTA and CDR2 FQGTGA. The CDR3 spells CASSFDLLDNEQFF. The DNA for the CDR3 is TGTGCCAGCAGCTTTGATTTACTAGACAATGAGCAGTTCTTC. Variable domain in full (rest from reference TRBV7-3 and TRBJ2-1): GAGVSQTPSNKVTEKGKYVELRCDPISGHTALYWYRQSLGQGPEFLIYFQGTGAADDSGLPNDRFFAVRPEGSVSTLKIQRTERGDSAVYLCASSFDLLDNEQFFGPGTRLTVL.

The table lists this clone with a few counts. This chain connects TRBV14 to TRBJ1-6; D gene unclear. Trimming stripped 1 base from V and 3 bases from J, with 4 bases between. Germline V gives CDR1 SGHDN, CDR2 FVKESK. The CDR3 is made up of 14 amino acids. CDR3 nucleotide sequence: TGTGCCAGCAGCCAAGGACTCTATAATTCACCCCTCCACTTT. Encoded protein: CASSQGLYNSPLHF.

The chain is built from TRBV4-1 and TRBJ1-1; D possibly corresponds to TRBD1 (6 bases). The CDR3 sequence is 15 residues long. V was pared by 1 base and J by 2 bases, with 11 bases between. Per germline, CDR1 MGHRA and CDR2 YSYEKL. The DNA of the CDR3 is TGCGCCAGCAGCCAAGGCCCGGGGGCTAACACTGAAGCTTTCTTT. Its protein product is CASSQGPGANTEAFF.

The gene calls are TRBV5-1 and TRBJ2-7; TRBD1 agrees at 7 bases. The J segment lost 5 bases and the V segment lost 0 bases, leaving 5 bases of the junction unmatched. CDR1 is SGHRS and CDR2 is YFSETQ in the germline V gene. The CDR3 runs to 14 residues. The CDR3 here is CASSLANTGDEQYF. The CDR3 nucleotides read TGCGCCAGCAGCTTGGCCAATACAGGGGACGAGCAGTACTTC. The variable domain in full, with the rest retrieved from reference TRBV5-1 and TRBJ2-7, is KAGVTQTPRYLIKTRGQQVTLSCSPISGHRSVSWYQQTPGQGLQFLFEYFSETQRNKGNFPGRFSGRQFSNSRSEMNVSTLELGDSALYLCASSLANTGDEQYFGPGTRLTVT.